One T cell receptor (beta chain) is described in this entry. Its antigen remains unknown. The CDR3 runs to 17 residues. The V segment lost 4 bases and the J segment 0 bases; nucleotides outside the gene matches: 12. Per the germline V gene, CDR1 is SGHRS and CDR2 is YFSETQ. Primers included in the PCR were 60 Vbeta and 13 Jbeta primers. Profiled with immunoSEQ multiplex PCR; TCRdb holds only in-frame clones, not every one. The data contain a few hundred thousand clones, 83% of them seen just once; the ten biggest clones take up around 1.4%. The data are from a study of cytomegalovirus exposure and HLA in healthy donors. Study findings and constraints: An observed cluster of highly shared sequence variants was recorded as a likely sequencing artifact. Cytomegalovirus association was assigned to 150 to 200 TCR beta chains. The HLA-A and HLA-B alleles of most subjects were reportedly predicted accurately from TCR beta sequences. Using the classifier, cytomegalovirus status was reportedly diagnosed with high specificity and sensitivity.

The clonotype comes from a girl aged 5-17 years in good health and CMV-seronegative. The chain joins TRBV5-1 to TRBJ1-1; 7 bases agree with TRBD1. The specimen was PBMCs. This CDR3 is CASSTGTASAMNTEAFF. CDR3 coding DNA: TGCGCCAGCAGCACCGGGACAGCCTCGGCAATGAACACTGAAGCTTTCTTT.